The clone carrying this TCR beta chain has only one observation. Its antigen is currently unknown. Assay used: immunoSEQ multiplex PCR; TCRdb lists only in-frame clones, some missing. The sample holds fewer than 75,000 clones, around 81% seen once. These data belong to a study of OX40 agonist ivuxolimab in advanced cancers. Overall study context: Averaging roughly 60 years in age, with a range of about 23 to 80, the cohort was 65% to 90% male. Three patients responded partially, comprising one with hepatocellular carcinoma and two with cutaneous melanoma.

General study findings and limits: CD4+ and CD8+ blood T cells expanded clonally by week 6 at 0.1 to 3.0 mg/kg.

The CDR3 is made up of 13 amino acids. CDR1 is SQVTM, CDR2 ANQGSEA, per germline. The germline V and J ends were trimmed by 1 base and 6 bases, with 10 bases remaining between them. The chain recombines TRBV29-1 with TRBJ1-5; D is possibly TRBD1 (6 bases). This clonotype was obtained from an adult with an advanced solid tumor such as melanoma, head and neck, liver or kidney cancer. The material was CD4+ or CD8+ T cells sorted from blood, obtained in a trial of the OX40 agonist ivuxolimab. DNA for the CDR3: TGCAGCGTTGAAGGACAGGAGGGTCAGCCCCAGCATTTT. Translation gives CSVEGQEGQPQHF. Complete variable domain (other parts from reference TRBV29-1 and TRBJ1-5): SAVISQKPSRDICQRGTSLTIQCQVDSQVTMMFWYRQQPGQSLTLIATANQGSEATYESGFVIDKFPISRPNLTFSTLTVSNMSPEDSSIYLCSVEGQEGQPQHFGDGTRLSIL.